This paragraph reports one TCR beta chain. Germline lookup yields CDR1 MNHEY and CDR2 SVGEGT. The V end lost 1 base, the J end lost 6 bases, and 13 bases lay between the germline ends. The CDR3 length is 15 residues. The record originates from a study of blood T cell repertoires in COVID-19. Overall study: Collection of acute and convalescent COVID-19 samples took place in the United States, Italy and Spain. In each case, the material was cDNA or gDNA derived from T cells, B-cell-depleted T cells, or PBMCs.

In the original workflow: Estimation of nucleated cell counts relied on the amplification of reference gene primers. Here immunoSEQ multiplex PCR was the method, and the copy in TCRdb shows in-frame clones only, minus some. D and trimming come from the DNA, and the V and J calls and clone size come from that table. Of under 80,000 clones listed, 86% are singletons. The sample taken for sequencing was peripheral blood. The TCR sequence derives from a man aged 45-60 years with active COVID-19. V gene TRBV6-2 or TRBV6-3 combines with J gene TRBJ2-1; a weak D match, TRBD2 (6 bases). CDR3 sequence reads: CASSYWGLEGNEQFF. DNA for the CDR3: TGTGCCAGCAGTTACTGGGGCCTGGAGGGCAATGAGCAGTTCTTC.